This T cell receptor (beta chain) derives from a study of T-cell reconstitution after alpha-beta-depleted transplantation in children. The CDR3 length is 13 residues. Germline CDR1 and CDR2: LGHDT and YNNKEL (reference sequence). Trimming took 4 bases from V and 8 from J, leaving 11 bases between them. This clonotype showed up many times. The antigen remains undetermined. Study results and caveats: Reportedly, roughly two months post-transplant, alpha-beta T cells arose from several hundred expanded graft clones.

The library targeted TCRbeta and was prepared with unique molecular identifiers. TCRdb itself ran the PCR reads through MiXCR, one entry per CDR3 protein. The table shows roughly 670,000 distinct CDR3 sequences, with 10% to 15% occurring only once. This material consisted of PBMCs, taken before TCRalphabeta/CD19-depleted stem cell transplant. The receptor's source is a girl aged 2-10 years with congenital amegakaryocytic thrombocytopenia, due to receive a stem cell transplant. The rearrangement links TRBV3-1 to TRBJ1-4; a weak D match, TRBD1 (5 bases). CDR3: CASSPKGREKLFF. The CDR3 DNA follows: TGTGCCAGCAGCCCTAAGGGGCGAGAAAAACTGTTTTTT.